This entry lists 6 T cell receptor beta chains sequenced from one sample in a study of OX40 agonist ivuxolimab in advanced cancers. TCRdb's copy holds only in-frame clones and misses some; the assay was immunoSEQ multiplex PCR. The repertoire holds nearly 80,000 clones, with roughly 94% as singletons. The material sequenced was CD4+ or CD8+ T cells sorted from blood, taken in a trial of the OX40 agonist ivuxolimab. Source of these receptors: an adult with an advanced solid tumor such as melanoma, head and neck, liver or kidney cancer.

The V call is TRBV27, the J call TRBJ2-7, with D maybe TRBD1 (5 bases). V lost 2 bases to trimming and J lost 3 bases, with 11 bases between them. The CDR3 consists of 14 residues. Germline lookup yields CDR1 MNHEY and CDR2 SMNVEV (reference sequence). In nucleotides, the CDR3 is TGTGCCAGCAGTTTAAGGGGTTACGGCTACGAGCAGTACTTC. This sequence encodes CASSLRGYGYEQYF.

This clone was counted a single time. The V and J genes are TRBV21-1 and TRBJ2-7; TRBD1, as called in the table, went unchecked against the DNA. TRBV21-1 represents a pseudogene. The CDR3 length is 15 residues. CDR3 in DNA: TGTGCCAGCAGCAAACTGTGCGGGACAGGTAACGAGCAGTACTTC. This codes for CASSKLCGTGNEQYF.

The chain employs TRBV11-2 and TRBJ1-2; D may be TRBD1 (6 bases). CDR3 length: 14 amino acids. The germline V and J ends were trimmed by 3 bases and 4 bases, with 12 bases remaining between them. Per the germline V gene, CDR1 is SGHAT and CDR2 is FQNNGV. The CDR3 DNA sequence: TGTGCCAGCAGCTTCAGGGGAACATCCTATGGCTACACCTTC. It yields the protein CASSFRGTSYGYTF.

The genes are TRBV6-5 and TRBJ2-3, with a weak D call TRBD2 (5 bases). The CDR3 is 13 amino acids. The V end lost 8 bases, the J end lost 2 bases, and 11 bases lay between the germline ends. Germline V CDR1 and CDR2: MNHEY, SVGAGI. CDR3 in amino acids: CASGSRYTDTQYF. CDR3 DNA sequence: TGTGCCAGCGGGAGCAGATACACAGATACGCAGTATTTT.

This rearrangement joins TRBV2 to TRBJ1-5, with D tentatively TRBD1 (5 bases). The CDR3 spans 15 residues. Trimming cost V 4 bases and J 6 bases, with 16 bases left between them. Germline V gene sequence: CDR1 SNHLY, CDR2 FYNNEI. For the CDR3, the DNA is TGTGCCAGCAGTGCGGTGGGGGGAGAAGCTCAGCCCCAGCATTTT. Translating gives CASSAVGGEAQPQHF.

In this sample, this clone turned up once. Written as DNA, the CDR3 is TGTGCCAGCAGCCAAGCGGGCTTCTCTGGAAACACCATATATTTT. This sequence encodes CASSQAGFSGNTIYF. The V call is TRBV14, the J call TRBJ1-3; no definite D call. This CDR3 is 15 amino acids long. V dropped 1 base and J dropped 0 bases, with 7 bases sitting between them. Germline assignment: CDR1 SGHDN and CDR2 FVKESK.